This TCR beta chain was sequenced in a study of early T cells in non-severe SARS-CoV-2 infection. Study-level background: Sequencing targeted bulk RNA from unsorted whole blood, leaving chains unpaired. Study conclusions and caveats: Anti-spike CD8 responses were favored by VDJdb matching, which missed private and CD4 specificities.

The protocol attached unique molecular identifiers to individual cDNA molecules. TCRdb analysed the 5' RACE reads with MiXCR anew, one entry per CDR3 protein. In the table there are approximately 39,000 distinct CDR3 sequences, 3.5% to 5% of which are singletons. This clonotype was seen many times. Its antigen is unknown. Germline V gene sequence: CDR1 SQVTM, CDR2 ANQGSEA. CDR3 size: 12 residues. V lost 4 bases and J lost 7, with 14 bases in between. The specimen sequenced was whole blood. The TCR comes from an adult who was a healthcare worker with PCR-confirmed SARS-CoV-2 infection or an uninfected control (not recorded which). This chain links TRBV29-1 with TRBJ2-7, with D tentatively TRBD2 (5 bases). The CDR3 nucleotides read TGCAGCGTTGGGCCTTCCGGGGTTGAGCAGTACTTC. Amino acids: CSVGPSGVEQYF.